The TCR beta chain described here comes from a study of blood T cell repertoires in COVID-19. Study background: Acute and convalescent COVID-19 samples came from the United States, Italy and Spain.

Profiling relied on immunoSEQ multiplex PCR, and the TCRdb table lists in-frame clones only, not all of them. The table includes hundreds of thousands of clones, approximately 90% detected once. Patients of the Seattle cohort, enrolled during active infection, were followed longitudinally. This clone showed up just once. This CDR3 comprises 17 residues. Trimming took 3 bases from V and 3 from J; bases not matched to a gene: 11. Germline lookup yields CDR1 LGHDT and CDR2 YNNKEL (reference sequence). Source material: peripheral blood. The V gene is TRBV3-1 (or the pseudogene TRBV3-2), the J gene TRBJ2-5, with 9 bases aligning to TRBD2. This receptor was obtained from a man aged 18-30 years with COVID-19, enrolled during active disease. The CDR3 loop is CASSQLGGGGVKETQYF. CDR3 DNA sequence: TGTGCCAGCAGCCAGCTCGGAGGCGGGGGGGTTAAAGAGACCCAGTACTTC.